Below are 21 T cell receptor beta chains sequenced from a single sample in a study of breast tumors, draining lymph nodes, adjacent tissues. The lymph nodes were axillary draining lymph nodes from breast cancer patients. MiXCR, run by TCRdb on the multiplex PCR reads, gives a single entry per CDR3 protein. The data hold 200,000 to 300,000 distinct CDR3 sequences, with over 30% observed a single time. The sample consisted of axillary lymph node tissue. The receptors derive from a female donor with breast cancer. Some clones in this sample may be carry-over from other donors' samples.

CDR3 sequence reads: CARGPAGNTGELFF. The CDR3 DNA reads TGTGCTAGAGGTCCGGCGGGGAACACCGGGGAGCTGTTTTTT. The V and J genes are TRBV10-3 and TRBJ2-2; possibly TRBD2 for D (5 bases). The germline CDR1 and CDR2 sequences are ENHRY and SYGVKD. CDR3 length equals 14 residues.

The rearrangement joins TRBV11-3 to TRBJ2-6; the D gene could be TRBD1 or TRBD2 (6 bases each). The CDR3 is 16 residues long. In germline, CDR1 is SGHNT, CDR2 YENEEA. Trimming removed 5 bases at V and 4 bases at J, with 15 bases between. Here the CDR3 DNA reads TGTGCCAGCAGCCGAGATTGGGGGGCGGGGGCCAACGTCCTGACTTTC. Protein product: CASSRDWGAGANVLTF.

This clonotype was observed many times. The chain links TRBV10-2 to TRBJ2-7, with D perhaps given as TRBD1 or TRBD2 (6 bases each). CDR1 WSHSY and CDR2 SAAADI come from the germline V gene. Between the trimmed V and J ends, which lost 6 bases and 4 bases, there was a span of 13 bases. This CDR3 has 13 amino acids. In DNA form, the CDR3 reads TGCGCCAGCAGGGAGGGACACCGATACGAGCAGTACTTC. Protein sequence: CASREGHRYEQYF.

This clonotype was detected many times. V gene TRBV4-1 combines with J gene TRBJ2-7; D is possibly TRBD2 (6 bases). The germline V gene has CDR1 MGHRA and CDR2 YSYEKL. The CDR3 runs 17 residues. V dropped 1 base and J dropped 4 bases, with 20 bases sitting between them. CDR3 coding DNA: TGCGCCAGCAGCCAAGGCGGGGCCGGTAAGATCTCTTACGAGCAGTACTTC. As protein: CASSQGGAGKISYEQYF.

This clonotype has ten or more counts. V usage is TRBV5-1 and J usage is TRBJ2-5; D possibly corresponds to TRBD2 (6 bases). CDR1 is SGHRS, CDR2 YFSETQ, per germline. The germline V and J ends were trimmed by 3 bases and 0 bases, with 9 bases remaining between them. This CDR3 contains 14 residues. Written as DNA, the CDR3 is TGCGCCAGCAGCTCCGCGGGGTACCAAGAGACCCAGTACTTC. Protein sequence: CASSSAGYQETQYF.

This clonotype was recorded many times. The genes are TRBV5-5 and TRBJ2-1, with D tentatively TRBD2 (6 bases). This CDR3 region has 14 residues. The V end was cut by 1 base, the J end by 4 bases, with 9 bases between. Looked up from germline, CDR1 is SGHKS and CDR2 is YYEKEE (reference sequence). The CDR3 reads CASSLSAGYNEQFF. DNA for the CDR3: TGTGCCAGCAGCTTGTCCGCGGGATACAATGAGCAGTTCTTC. The whole variable domain, remainder taken from reference TRBV5-5 and TRBJ2-1, is DAGVTQSPTHLIKTRGQQVTLRCSPISGHKSVSWYQQVLGQGPQFIFQYYEKEERGRGNFPDRFSARQFPNYSSELNVNALLLGDSALYLCASSLSAGYNEQFFGPGTRLTVL.

This clonotype appeared many times. The J gene is TRBJ2-7, the V gene TRBV10-3, with no clear D. Germline V CDR1 and CDR2: ENHRY, SYGVKD. V was pared by 0 bases and J by 6 bases, with 12 bases between. The CDR3 length is 14 residues. The CDR3 DNA sequence: TGTGCCATCAGTGAGTCTGGGCTCTCGTCCGAGCAGTACTTC. The encoded protein is CAISESGLSSEQYF.

Remarks on this clonotype: The conserved closing phenylalanine or tryptophan is absent in this CDR3, likely reflecting a read error. The chain uses TRBV29-1 and TRBJ2-1; 8 bases line up with TRBD2. In germline, CDR1 is SQVTM, CDR2 ANQGSEA. This CDR3 is 15 amino acids long. Trimming removed 7 bases from V and 9 bases from J; junction bases left unmatched: 17. CDR3 sequence reads: CSATTSGGPSFEQFL. In DNA, the CDR3 is TGCAGCGCCACTACATCGGGAGGGCCGTCTTTTGAGCAGTTCCTC.

The table lists this clonotype with many counts. CDR3 sequence: CATSGGLQETQYF. CDR3 nucleotides: TGTGCCACCAGCGGGGGCTTACAAGAGACCCAGTACTTC. This rearrangement joins TRBV15 to TRBJ2-5, with D possibly being TRBD1 (6 bases). CDR3 length equals 13 residues. Germline CDR1 is LNHNV and CDR2 is YYDKDF (reference sequence). V lost 5 bases and J lost 2, with 9 bases in between.

This clonotype was found many times. The chain is built from TRBV11-2 and TRBJ2-1, with a tentative D call TRBD2 (6 bases). Germline V gene data show CDR1 as SGHAT and CDR2 as FQNNGV. CDR3 size: 15 residues. V was cut by 0 bases and J by 7 bases, with 13 bases left in between. CDR3 loop: CASSLDRASANEQFF. In nucleotides, the CDR3 is TGTGCCAGCAGCTTAGATCGGGCTAGCGCGAATGAGCAGTTCTTC.

This clonotype came up a few times. This rearrangement joins TRBV4-3 to TRBJ2-7; 7 nucleotides agree with TRBD1. There are 14 residues in the CDR3. With V trimmed by 4 bases and J by 5 bases, 8 bases remained unmatched. The germline gives CDR1 LGHNA, CDR2 YSLEER. For the CDR3, the DNA is TGCGCCAGCAGCCTGGACAGGAGGCAGGACGAGCAGTACTTC. This codes for CASSLDRRQDEQYF.

In its sample, this clonotype was seen many times. The chain combines TRBV4-1 with TRBJ2-2; TRBD2 agrees at 8 bases. J gave up 1 base and V 3 bases, and 1 base lay outside the gene matches. The CDR3 is 15 residues long. Germline V CDR1 and CDR2: MGHRA, YSYEKL. In DNA, the CDR3 is TGCGCCAGCAGCCAGGCGGGAGGGAACACCGGGGAGCTGTTTTTT. It translates to CASSQAGGNTGELFF.

The rearrangement links TRBV19 to TRBJ2-1; no reliable D call. The germline CDR1 and CDR2 sequences are LNHDA and SQIVND (reference sequence). There are 12 residues in the CDR3. The V end lost 7 bases, the J end lost 7 bases, and 11 bases lay between the germline ends. The CDR3 sequence: CASNILGNEQFF. DNA of the CDR3: TGTGCCAGTAATATCCTAGGGAATGAGCAGTTCTTC. Full variable domain (rest looked up from reference TRBV19 and TRBJ2-1): DGGITQSPKYLFRKEGQNVTLSCEQNLNHDAMYWYRQDPGQGLRLIYYSQIVNDFQKGDIAEGYSVSREKKESFPLTVTSAQKNPTAFYLCASNILGNEQFFGPGTRLTVL.

Regarding this clonotype: This may come from a read error, since a much larger clone is one base off. V gene TRBV29-1 combines with J gene TRBJ2-7; D unresolved. The CDR3 is 13 residues long. V gave up 4 bases and J gave up 10 bases, with 20 bases separating them. Germline V gene sequence: CDR1 SQVTM, CDR2 ANQGSEA. The CDR3 nucleotides read TGCAGCGTTGTGAGGTCAGGCCCCTGCGATCAGTACTTC. It encodes CSVVRSGPCDQYF.

The chain carries TRBV30 and TRBJ1-2, with 10 positions matching TRBD1. This CDR3 has 15 residues. V trimming: 7 bases; J trimming: 3 bases; junction bases outside the gene matches: 11. Germline CDR1 is GTSNPN and CDR2 is SVGIG (reference sequence). This chain's CDR3 is CAYQGDGQGDYGYTF. The CDR3, as DNA: TGTGCCTACCAGGGAGACGGACAGGGGGACTATGGCTACACCTTC.

This sequence joins TRBV7-2 and TRBJ1-2, with a weak D call TRBD1 (5 bases). V dropped 5 bases and J dropped 3 bases, with 7 bases sitting between them. From germline, CDR1 is SGHTA and CDR2 FQGNSA. The CDR3 has 12 amino acids. CDR3 sequence (DNA): TGTGCCAGCAGCACGGGACACTATGGCTACACCTTC. The encoded protein is CASSTGHYGYTF.

In its sample, this clonotype was seen many times. At one end the junction does not follow the germline gene, possibly because of a read error. The V call is TRBV4-1, the J call TRBJ1-4, with D tentatively TRBD1 (6 bases). CDR1 is MGHRA, CDR2 YSYEKL, per germline. The CDR3 contains 14 residues. CDR3 amino acids: CASRQGGGVAKLFF. The CDR3 region has the DNA TGCGCCAGCAGACAAGGGGGAGGGGTCGCAAAACTGTTTTTT.

Of note for this clonotype: A much larger clone differs by one base, so this may be a read error. The V and J genes are TRBV5-4 and TRBJ2-7; 7 bases fit TRBD2. Germline V gives CDR1 SGHNT, CDR2 YYREEE (reference sequence). The V segment lost 0 bases and the J segment 3 bases; nucleotides outside the gene matches: 6. The CDR3 consists of 15 residues. The CDR3 region has the DNA TGTGCCAGCAGCTTGGGACTAGCTCCTGTCTACGAGCAGTACTTC. Protein product: CASSLGLAPVYEQYF.

This chain joins TRBV25-1 and TRBJ1-6, with D possibly TRBD1 on 5 matching bases. V was pared by 4 bases and J by 9 bases, with 13 bases between. Germline V gene lookup returns CDR1 MGHDK and CDR2 SYGVNS. The CDR3 contains 14 residues. In nucleotides, the CDR3 is TGTGCCAGCAGTGCAGCAGGGTTGGGTTCACCCCTCCACTTT. Translated, it gives CASSAAGLGSPLHF.

This clonotype was recorded many times. The chain carries TRBV7-3 and TRBJ2-3; TRBD2 is a possible D gene (6 bases). The germline V and J ends were trimmed by 7 bases and 2 bases, with 19 bases remaining between them. Germline V gene lookup returns CDR1 SGHTA and CDR2 FQGTGA. The CDR3 is 16 amino acids. In DNA, the CDR3 is TGTGCCAGCACCTCTTCGGGACTTTCCCTCACAGATACGCAGTATTTT. Translation: CASTSSGLSLTDTQYF.

This clonotype turned up a few times. The chain has TRBV9 and TRBJ2-1; 10 bases match TRBD2. CDR1 is SGDLS and CDR2 is YYNGEE in the germline V gene. The CDR3 is 14 residues long. After removal of 3 bases from V and 6 bases from J, the junction contained 3 bases not matched to a gene. This CDR3 is CASSARTSGNEQFF. The CDR3 DNA sequence: TGTGCCAGCAGCGCCCGGACTAGCGGCAATGAGCAGTTCTTC.